A single sample is the source of the 7 T cell receptor beta chains below, sequenced in a study of cytomegalovirus exposure and HLA in healthy donors. PCR primers comprised 60 Vbeta and 13 Jbeta primers. Assay used: immunoSEQ multiplex PCR; TCRdb lists only in-frame clones, some missing. Of 250,000 to 350,000 clones listed, roughly 89% are singletons. Sequencing was carried out using PBMCs. Receptors were obtained from a man aged 35 to 55 in good health and CMV-seropositive.

The CDR3 DNA reads TGTGCCAGCAGCTTAGTTCAATCCGGGACAGGGAGCGGCTACACCTTC. It translates to CASSLVQSGTGSGYTF. V is TRBV11-2 and J is TRBJ1-2; 9 bases fit TRBD1. V shed 1 base and J 8 bases; nucleotides not matched to a gene: 11. The CDR3 totals 16 residues. CDR1 SGHAT and CDR2 FQNNGV come from the germline V gene.

The gene calls are TRBV14 and TRBJ2-7; 8 bases map to TRBD1. The CDR3 sequence is 14 residues long. Trimming cost V 4 bases and J 2 bases; bases outside gene matches: 4. CDR1 SGHDN and CDR2 FVKESK come from the germline V gene. The DNA of the CDR3 is TGTGCCAGCAGCCGAGGGACAGGACCCTACGAGCAGTACTTC. It specifies CASSRGTGPYEQYF.

This chain links TRBV5-6 with TRBJ2-2, with TRBD1 as a possible D gene (6 bases). Trimming stripped 7 bases from V and 1 base from J, with 11 bases between. The CDR3 has 14 amino acids. Germline CDR1 is SGHDT and CDR2 is YYEEEE. CDR3 DNA: TGTGCCAGCTGGGCCAGGGGGAACACCGGGGAGCTGTTTTTT. Protein product: CASWARGNTGELFF.

This clone was seen once. The rearrangement links TRBV18 to TRBJ1-3; 7 bases line up with TRBD1. This CDR3 region has 13 residues. In germline, CDR1 is KGHSH, CDR2 LQKENI. The V and J ends lost 8 bases and 0 bases, in that order; junction bases with no gene match: 1. The CDR3 coding sequence is TGTGCCAGCGGGGACAGCTCTGGAAACACCATATATTTT. Protein product: CASGDSSGNTIYF.

This chain joins TRBV5-4 and TRBJ2-4, with 7 bases fitting TRBD1. The CDR3 has 14 residues. The V gene's germline CDR1 is SGHNT and CDR2 YYREEE (reference sequence). The V gene end was trimmed by 4 bases and the J gene end by 2 bases; junction bases not matched to a gene: 3. In DNA form, the CDR3 reads TGTGCCAGCAGCCAACAGGGGTCCAAAAACATTCAGTACTTC. It is translated as CASSQQGSKNIQYF.

This chain joins TRBV27 and TRBJ1-3; possible D gene TRBD1, 6 bases. The germline gives CDR1 MNHEY, CDR2 SMNVEV (reference sequence). The V end was cut by 1 base, the J end by 0 bases, with 13 bases between. This CDR3 is 17 amino acids long. This CDR3 reads CASSLYPGVSSGNTIYF. The CDR3 nucleotides are TGTGCCAGCAGTTTATACCCAGGGGTGAGCTCTGGAAACACCATATATTTT.

The genes are TRBV6-1 and TRBJ1-2, with 7 nucleotides matching TRBD1. The germline gives CDR1 MNHNS, CDR2 SASEGT. J gave up 2 bases and V 6 bases, and 6 bases lay outside the gene matches. This CDR3 contains 14 residues. The CDR3 spells CASSPDRPNYGYTF. CDR3 nucleotide sequence: TGTGCCAGCAGCCCGGACAGGCCGAACTATGGCTACACCTTC.